Each of the 27 T cell receptor beta chains below was sequenced from the same sample in a study of neoadjuvant nivolumab and ipilimumab in lung cancer (dated by TCRdb to the early 2020s). Libraries were constructed by the immunoSEQ multiplex PCR assay. TCRdb's version of the immuneACCESS table is confined to in-frame rearrangements and falls short of the full clone set. An unresolved V gene accounts for under half of the shortfall where checked; the remainder is of unknown origin. For this sample the table gives 45,000 to 55,000 clones, of which approximately 90% were detected only once. Around 3.7% of the sample lies in the top ten. According to the study, the label for this sample's time point signals: pretherapy, before neoadjuvant immune checkpoint inhibitors. The sequencing used blood, collected before neoadjuvant nivolumab, alone or with ipilimumab. The receptors here all came from an adult with non-small cell lung cancer. Some clones in this sample may be carry-over from other donors' samples.

The chain has TRBV4-1 and TRBJ2-1, with 8 nucleotides matching TRBD1. The V segment lost 2 bases and the J segment 4 bases; nucleotides outside the gene matches: 7. The CDR3 sequence is 16 residues long. From germline, CDR1 is MGHRA and CDR2 YSYEKL. For the CDR3, the DNA is TGCGCCAGCAGCCAAAGGCAGGGGGCTGGGTACAATGAGCAGTTCTTC. Protein product: CASSQRQGAGYNEQFF.

The chain links TRBV9 to TRBJ2-1, with D unclear. The CDR3 contains 16 residues. V was trimmed by 3 bases and J by 0 bases, leaving 13 bases between them. The V gene's germline CDR1 is SGDLS and CDR2 YYNGEE. CDR3 sequence reads: CASSGRGVRSYNEQFF. In nucleotides, the CDR3 is TGTGCCAGCAGCGGGCGAGGCGTCCGCTCCTACAATGAGCAGTTCTTC.

V is TRBV5-6 and J is TRBJ2-7, with TRBD1 identical over 9 bases. V was clipped by 4 bases and J by 5 bases; unmatched bases: 10. The CDR3 is made up of 15 amino acids. Germline values: CDR1 SGHDT, CDR2 YYEEEE. The CDR3 DNA follows: TGTGCCAGCAGCCCGCTCGGACAGGGGACCGACGAGCAGTACTTC. Translating it yields CASSPLGQGTDEQYF.

J is TRBJ1-2 and V is TRBV30; D is uncertain. The CDR3 has 11 amino acids. CDR1 GTSNPN and CDR2 SVGIG come from the germline V gene (reference sequence). The germline V and J ends were trimmed by 2 bases and 2 bases, with 3 bases remaining between them. The CDR3 DNA reads TGTGCCTGGAGTCTCAACTATGGCTACACCTTC. Encoded protein: CAWSLNYGYTF.

The chain is built from TRBV2 and TRBJ2-7, with D possibly being TRBD1 or TRBD2 (5 bases each). Trimming took 4 bases from V and 2 from J, leaving 6 bases between them. In germline, CDR1 is SNHLY, CDR2 FYNNEI. The CDR3 extends over 12 amino acids. The CDR3: CASSGGTYEQYF. CDR3 in DNA: TGTGCCAGCAGTGGGGGGACCTACGAGCAGTACTTC.

V and J are TRBV19 and TRBJ2-7; 9 nucleotides line up with TRBD1. The CDR3 runs to 15 residues. Germline V gene sequence: CDR1 LNHDA, CDR2 SQIVND (reference sequence). J was trimmed by 2 bases and V by 5 bases; bases with no gene match: 7. The CDR3 loop is CASSPGTGSTYEQYF. In nucleotides, the CDR3 is TGTGCCAGTAGTCCGGGGACAGGGAGCACCTACGAGCAGTACTTC.

The V and J genes are TRBV5-1 and TRBJ2-3; the match to TRBD2 covers 9 bases. With V trimmed by 2 bases and J by 0 bases, 7 bases remained unmatched. CDR3 size: 17 residues. CDR1 SGHRS and CDR2 YFSETQ come from the germline V gene. The CDR3 region is CASSFGTSSSSTDTQYF. As DNA, the CDR3 is TGCGCCAGCAGCTTCGGGACTAGCTCCTCTAGCACAGATACGCAGTATTTT.

The genes are TRBV19 and TRBJ2-7; D might be TRBD1 or TRBD2, each matching 6 bases. V lost 7 bases and J 0 bases, leaving 10 bases between the germline ends. This CDR3 spans 13 amino acids. Germline V gives CDR1 LNHDA, CDR2 SQIVND (reference sequence). The CDR3 region has the DNA TGTGCCAGTACGGGGGCTTACTCCTACGAGCAGTACTTC. Translated: CASTGAYSYEQYF.

V gene TRBV20-1 combines with J gene TRBJ2-1, with no clear D. Germline V CDR1 and CDR2: DFQATT, SNEGSKA (reference sequence). The CDR3 runs 10 residues. V shed 6 bases and J shed 7 bases, with 7 bases lying between them. CDR3 in DNA: TGCAGTGCCCTAGGGAATGAGCAGTTCTTC. The encoded protein is CSALGNEQFF.

This chain links TRBV30 with TRBJ2-7; D possibly matches TRBD1 or TRBD2 (5 bases each). CDR1 and CDR2 (germline): GTSNPN, SVGIG (reference sequence). V was cut by 6 bases and J by 5 bases, with 14 bases left in between. The CDR3 length is 12 residues. The CDR3 bases are TGTGCCTGCCTAATGGGGGTGGACGAGCAGTACTTC. It is translated as CACLMGVDEQYF. Full variable domain (rest looked up from reference TRBV30 and TRBJ2-7): SQTIHQWPATLVQPVGSPLSLECTVEGTSNPNLYWYRQAAGRGLQLLFYSVGIGQISSEVPQNLSASRPQDRQFILSSKKLLLSDSGFYLCACLMGVDEQYFGPGTRLTVT.

The V and J genes are TRBV30 and TRBJ2-3, with D uncertain. V lost 5 bases and J lost 1, with 7 bases in between. Germline-derived CDR1 and CDR2 are GTSNPN and SVGIG (reference sequence). This CDR3 is 12 amino acids long. The CDR3 DNA reads TGTGCCTGGGAGACCGGCACAGATACGCAGTATTTT. The encoded protein is CAWETGTDTQYF.

The rearrangement joins TRBV2 to TRBJ2-2; D not certain. V lost 2 bases, J lost 5 bases, and 6 bases lay in between. CDR3 length: 13 residues. Germline CDR1 SNHLY, CDR2 FYNNEI. CDR3 in DNA: TGTGCCAGCAGTGAATCAGTTACCGGGGAGCTGTTTTTT. Its protein product is CASSESVTGELFF.

The chain employs TRBV30 and TRBJ2-1; 10 bases fit TRBD2. Looked up from germline, CDR1 is GTSNPN and CDR2 is SVGIG (reference sequence). The CDR3 runs to 15 residues. After removal of 4 bases from V and 9 bases from J, the junction contained 12 bases not matched to a gene. The DNA for the CDR3 is TGTGCCTGGAATTTCGGGCTAGCGGGAGTCGGTGAGCAGTTCTTC. Translated: CAWNFGLAGVGEQFF.

The chain uses TRBV5-1 and TRBJ2-2, with D possibly being TRBD1 (5 bases). The CDR3 length is 14 residues. Between the trimmed V and J ends, which lost 4 bases and 0 bases, there was a span of 7 bases. CDR1 is SGHRS and CDR2 is YFSETQ in the germline V gene. CDR3 protein: CASSGAANTGELFF. CDR3 bases: TGCGCCAGCAGCGGGGCGGCGAACACCGGGGAGCTGTTTTTT. The whole variable domain, remainder taken from reference TRBV5-1 and TRBJ2-2, is KAGVTQTPRYLIKTRGQQVTLSCSPISGHRSVSWYQQTPGQGLQFLFEYFSETQRNKGNFPGRFSGRQFSNSRSEMNVSTLELGDSALYLCASSGAANTGELFFGEGSRLTVL.

The rearrangement links TRBV7-9 to TRBJ2-1; no reliable D call. The CDR3 spans 14 residues. V lost 1 base, J lost 1 base, and 5 bases lay in between. The germline V gene has CDR1 SEHNR and CDR2 FQNEAQ (reference sequence). CDR3 loop: CASSLEGSYNEQFF. CDR3 in DNA: TGTGCCAGCAGCTTAGAGGGTTCCTACAATGAGCAGTTCTTC.

The J gene is TRBJ1-4, the V gene TRBV5-1; the D is unclear. This CDR3 contains 14 residues. Trimming shortened V by 2 bases and J by 0 bases, and 5 bases separated the two germline ends. The germline gives CDR1 SGHRS, CDR2 YFSETQ. The CDR3 loop is CASSLSATNEKLFF. CDR3 nucleotides: TGCGCCAGCAGCTTAAGTGCAACTAATGAAAAACTGTTTTTT.

The genes are TRBV5-1 and TRBJ2-1; possible D gene TRBD1, 5 bases. Trimming cost V 4 bases and J 15 bases, with 20 bases left between them. The CDR3 is made up of 13 amino acids. Germline V CDR1 and CDR2: SGHRS, YFSETQ. In DNA, the CDR3 is TGCGCCAGCAGCGACGCCATCGACAGAGGTCTGTTCTTC. Residues: CASSDAIDRGLFF.

The chain carries TRBV27 and TRBJ2-7; the match to TRBD2 covers 8 bases. Losses at the gene ends were 5 bases for V and 1 base for J; bases not matched to a gene: 7. This CDR3 contains 15 residues. Germline V gene lookup returns CDR1 MNHEY and CDR2 SMNVEV (reference sequence). In DNA, the CDR3 is TGTGCCAGCAGTCCCCGACTAGCGCGTTCCTACGAGCAGTACTTC. Amino acid sequence: CASSPRLARSYEQYF.

The rearrangement links TRBV5-1 to TRBJ2-7, with 14 bases fitting TRBD2. Unmatched junction bases numbered 5, after V lost 4 bases and J lost 5 bases. CDR1 and CDR2 from the germline V gene are SGHRS and YFSETQ. The CDR3 runs 15 residues. The CDR3 here is CASSRLAGGDDEQYF. As DNA, the CDR3 is TGCGCCAGCAGCCGACTAGCGGGAGGGGACGACGAGCAGTACTTC.

The chain recombines TRBV4-1 with TRBJ1-1; no reliable D call. Trimming took 3 bases from V and 3 from J, leaving 14 bases between them. The germline CDR1 and CDR2 sequences are MGHRA and YSYEKL. There are 15 residues in the CDR3. DNA for the CDR3: TGCGCCAGCAGCCACCGTCTCGTTGAGTACACTGAAGCTTTCTTT. It codes for CASSHRLVEYTEAFF.

This rearrangement joins TRBV27 to TRBJ2-4; 8 bases fit TRBD1. Germline CDR1 reads MNHEY; CDR2 reads SMNVEV (reference sequence). This CDR3 has 14 amino acids. V lost 5 bases to trimming and J lost 9 bases; unmatched junction nucleotides: 9. CDR3 loop: CASSPPGQVGIQYF. The CDR3 DNA sequence: TGTGCCAGCAGTCCACCGGGACAGGTGGGCATTCAGTACTTC.

The CDR3 sequence: CASSPGATNEKLFF. CDR3 DNA: TGTGCCAGCTCGCCAGGGGCAACTAATGAAAAACTGTTTTTT. The chain combines TRBV18 with TRBJ1-4, with D tentatively TRBD1 (6 bases). This CDR3 is built from 14 residues. CDR1 is KGHSH and CDR2 is LQKENI in the germline V gene. Trimming removed 6 bases from V and 0 bases from J, with 8 bases in between.

The chain recombines TRBV10-3 with TRBJ1-5, with 11 bases identical to TRBD1. The V gene's germline CDR1 is ENHRY and CDR2 SYGVKD. The CDR3 runs 15 residues. With V trimmed by 6 bases and J by 7 bases, 8 bases remained unmatched. The CDR3 nucleotides read TGTGCCATCAGCTCAGGACAGGGGGCCCAACAGCCCCAGCATTTT. This sequence encodes CAISSGQGAQQPQHF.

The CDR3 sequence: CASSLALQGLYEQYF. The CDR3 DNA sequence: TGCGCCAGCAGCTTGGCCCTACAGGGCCTCTACGAGCAGTACTTC. The genes are TRBV5-1 and TRBJ2-7; TRBD1 might be the D (6 bases). The V end was cut by 0 bases, the J end by 3 bases, with 13 bases between. The CDR3 has 15 amino acids. Germline V gene lookup returns CDR1 SGHRS and CDR2 YFSETQ.

This rearrangement joins TRBV18 to TRBJ2-5; D call uncertain. The CDR3 is made up of 12 amino acids. V lost 1 base, J lost 9 bases, and 9 bases lay in between. Germline CDR1 KGHSH, CDR2 LQKENI. The CDR3 DNA reads as TGTGCCAGCTCACCACAGGGAAACTCCCAGTACTTC. Residues: CASSPQGNSQYF.

The chain carries TRBV11-2 and TRBJ2-7; D is ambiguous. V was pared by 1 base and J by 1 base, with 11 bases between. Germline V gene lookup returns CDR1 SGHAT and CDR2 FQNNGV. The CDR3 length is 15 residues. The CDR3, as DNA: TGTGCCAGCAGCTTAGGAATGGGCAGGTCCTACGAGCAGTACTTC. It is translated as CASSLGMGRSYEQYF. Supplemented by reference TRBV11-2 and TRBJ2-7, the full variable domain reads EAGVAQSPRYKIIEKRQSVAFWCNPISGHATLYWYQQILGQGPKLLIQFQNNGVVDDSQLPKDRFSAERLKGVDSTLKIQPAKLEDSAVYLCASSLGMGRSYEQYFGPGTRLTVT.

The chain recombines TRBV15 with TRBJ2-1; 11 nucleotides line up with TRBD2. CDR1 and CDR2 (germline): LNHNV, YYDKDF (reference sequence). CDR3 size: 17 residues. V lost 0 bases and J lost 9; bases outside the gene matches: 10. The CDR3 loop reads CATSRDQGTSGTGEQFF. CDR3 DNA sequence: TGTGCCACCAGCAGAGATCAAGGGACTAGCGGTACGGGTGAGCAGTTCTTC. Full variable domain (remainder filled in from reference TRBV15 and TRBJ2-1): DAMVIQNPRYQVTQFGKPVTLSCSQTLNHNVMYWYQQKSSQAPKLLFHYYDKDFNNEADTPDNFQSRRPNTSFCFLDIRSPGLGDTAMYLCATSRDQGTSGTGEQFFGPGTRLTVL.